The clone carrying this TCR beta chain was seen many times. Its target is unknown. This entry belongs to a study of metastatic and nonmetastatic thyroid tumors. Study-wide context: Both malignant and benign thyroid patients supplied peripheral blood and tumor or nodule tissue samples, across which the repertoires of these patients were then compared. General study results and limits: Malignant tumors reportedly showed significantly higher TCR beta diversity than benign nodules in both blood and tumor.

V shed 5 bases and J shed 4 bases, with 15 bases lying between them. Germline assignment: CDR1 LNHDA and CDR2 SQIVND (reference sequence). This CDR3 contains 14 residues. Patients were all untreated before their thyroid surgery. How the authors handled the data: In papillary thyroid cancer, a distant-metastasis classifier was built using CDR3 differences across clinicopathological groups. TCRdb ran MiXCR on the PCR reads. The V and J calls here are based on TCRdb, not the publication. Of around 37,000 clones in the sample, around 24% were seen once. This receptor was identified in a female donor with papillary thyroid cancer or a benign thyroid nodule (not recorded which). Some clones in this sample may be carry-over from other donors' samples. The sequenced sample was tumor tissue. The chain has TRBV19 and TRBJ2-7; weak D call: TRBD1 (6 bases). As DNA, the CDR3 is TGTGCCAGTAGTGTTACAGGGCTAGTTTACGAGCAGTACTTC. This translates into CASSVTGLVYEQYF. The full variable domain, rest sourced from reference TRBV19 and TRBJ2-7, is DGGITQSPKYLFRKEGQNVTLSCEQNLNHDAMYWYRQDPGQGLRLIYYSQIVNDFQKGDIAEGYSVSREKKESFPLTVTSAQKNPTAFYLCASSVTGLVYEQYFGPGTRLTVT.